This T cell receptor beta chain was sequenced during a study of Ad26.COV2.S vaccination and SARS-CoV-2 variants. At the level of the study: Intramuscularly, Ad26.COV2.S was given either once or twice, 56 days apart.

V lost 5 bases and J lost 0; bases outside the gene matches: 3. This CDR3 has 15 residues. The germline V gene encodes CDR1 LNHNV and CDR2 YYDKDF (reference sequence). Treatment here: over 15 received Ad26.COV2.S at low or high dose, single or two shots; roughly five received placebo; per-sample allocation not given. Collection of samples fell on day 63 after the first vaccine or placebo injection. Findings and caveats of the study: Whether participants received vaccine or placebo, their non-spike TCR breadth was similar. Individuals receiving vaccine had higher spike-specific TCR breadth than placebo recipients did.

Comment on this clone: Antigen unknown.

The protocol was immunoSEQ multiplex PCR, while the TCRdb copy is restricted to in-frame clones and leaves out a portion. The data show approximately 350,000 clones, around 87% seen once. The clonotype originates from a person between 18 and 65 years old who received the Ad26.COV2.S COVID-19 vaccine or a placebo. The V and J genes are TRBV15 and TRBJ2-7, with 11 bases that match TRBD1. The sample here was peripheral blood, taken in a trial of Ad26.COV2.S vaccine versus placebo. The CDR3 region has the DNA TGTGCCACCAGCTCCGGGACAGGGGGCTCCTACGAGCAGTACTTC. This gives the protein CATSSGTGGSYEQYF.